Listed below are T cell receptor beta chains from one sample, sequenced in a study of regulatory T cells in long-lasting Graves disease. TCRdb recomputed calls from the multiplex PCR reads with MiXCR, one row per CDR3 protein. The sample shows about 210,000 distinct CDR3 sequences, approximately 18% of them seen only once. This sample was shared with a second study, whose subject was T cells in Graves' hyperthyroidism and ophthalmopathy.

Sequencing was performed on peripheral blood mononuclear cells (PBMCs), taken at new diagnosis, from a patient treated with antithyroid drugs. The receptors were gathered from a woman aged 30 to 39 with Graves disease. Each CDR3 is given with its conserved first and last residue. Each record gives: J gene, V gene, clone size, D gene, CDR3 DNA, CDR3 protein. D genes are given only for firm matches. Rows give clone size only sometimes, using once, few, many, or a class for an expanded clone.

TRBJ1-1 | TRBV19 | many | - | TGTGCCAGTAGTATAACGGGGTATACTGAAGCTTTCTTT | CASSITGYTEAFF
TRBJ2-1 | TRBV18 | - | TRBD1 | TGTGCCAGCTCACGGGAGACAGGGCTCAATGAGCAGTTCTTC | CASSRETGLNEQFF
TRBJ2-1 | TRBV12-3/TRBV12-4 | - | TRBD2 | TGTGCCAGCAGTTCCCCGGGACTAGCGGGGGCCCTGGGGGACAATGAGCAGTTCTTC | CASSSPGLAGALGDNEQFF
TRBJ2-3 | TRBV5-1 | many | TRBD2 | TGCGCCAGCAGCCCGGGACTAGCGGGAGGCCCTTCCACAGATACGCAGTATTTT | CASSPGLAGGPSTDTQYF
TRBJ2-2 | TRBV9 | few | TRBD1 | TGTGCCAGCAGCCCTCAAGGGACAGGGGACTTACTGGGGGAGCTGTTTTTT | CASSPQGTGDLLGELFF
TRBJ1-1 | TRBV6-1 | many | - | TGTGCCAGCAGTGAACGGGGATTCACTGAAGCTTTCTTT | CASSERGFTEAFF
TRBJ1-5 | TRBV7-2 | many | TRBD1 | TGTGCCAGCAGCTTAGCTAGGGACAGGAATCAGCCCCAGCATTTT | CASSLARDRNQPQHF
TRBJ2-6 | TRBV15 | few | - | TGTGCCACCAGCAGAGATCTTACAGAGGTTGGGGCCAACGTCCTGACTTTC | CATSRDLTEVGANVLTF
TRBJ2-1 | TRBV5-1 | many | TRBD1 | TGCGCCAGCAGCCTCCAGGGACAGGGTCCCCTAAATGAGCAGTTCTTC | CASSLQGQGPLNEQFF
TRBJ2-7 | TRBV11-3 | - | - | TGTGCCAGCAGCCCCCAACCTGGGGACTACGAGCAGTACTTC | CASSPQPGDYEQYF
TRBJ2-7 | TRBV2 | many | - | TGTGCCAGCGAACGGGACACCTACGAGCAGTACTTC | CASERDTYEQYF
TRBJ2-3 | TRBV18 | many | - | TGTGCCAGCTCACCAAACAGGGTGGGCTCCGATACGCAGTATTTT | CASSPNRVGSDTQYF
TRBJ2-3 | TRBV6-1 | many | - | TGTGCCAGCCGGGCGGGGGCCACGATAAGCACAGATACGCAGTATTTT | CASRAGATISTDTQYF
TRBJ2-2 | TRBV28 | many | - | TGTGCCAGCAGTTTAGGGAGGTACACCGGGGAGCTGTTTTTT | CASSLGRYTGELFF
TRBJ1-2 | TRBV3-1 | few | - | TGTGCCAGCAGCCAACCGGGTTTGGGGGCAAGGGGCTACACCTTC | CASSQPGLGARGYTF
TRBJ1-5 | TRBV28 | - | - | TGTGCCAGCAGTTCCCCATGGGGGGGAACGAGCAATCAGCCCCAGCATTTT | CASSSPWGGTSNQPQHF
TRBJ1-1 | TRBV4-1 | - | - | TGCGCCAGCAGCCAAGTAATGACCCCAACTGAAGCTTTCTTT | CASSQVMTPTEAFF
TRBJ2-3 | TRBV5-5 | many | TRBD2 | TGCGCCAGCAGCTTGAAACTAGCGGGGACCACAGATACGCAGTATTTT | CASSLKLAGTTDTQYF
TRBJ1-2 | TRBV5-1 | many | - | TGCGCCAGCAACCCCGGAGACAGGTGGGACTATGGCTACACCTTC | CASNPGDRWDYGYTF
TRBJ1-5 | TRBV24-1 | many | TRBD1 | TGTGCCGCATCGACAGGGGGTGACAATCAGCCCCAGCATTTT | CAASTGGDNQPQHF
TRBJ2-1 | TRBV6-2/TRBV6-3 | - | - | TGTGCCAGCAGACAGTACAATGAGCAGTTCTTC | CASRQYNEQFF
TRBJ2-2 | TRBV28 | many | - | TGTGCCAGCAGTTTAAGGGCGGGGACGAACACCGGGGAGCTGTTTTTT | CASSLRAGTNTGELFF
TRBJ1-1 | TRBV30 | many | - | TGTGCCTGGAGTGGCGGCCTGCTGAACACTGAAGCTTTCTTT | CAWSGGLLNTEAFF
TRBJ2-7 | TRBV6-2/TRBV6-3 | many | - | TGTGCCAGCAGTGAACCTCAGACAGGTTTGGGGTCCTACGAGCAGTACTTC | CASSEPQTGLGSYEQYF
TRBJ2-3 | TRBV19 | many | - | TGTGCCAGTAGTACGACCGGGACATTCAGCACAGATACGCAGTATTTT | CASSTTGTFSTDTQYF
TRBJ2-6 | TRBV7-3 | many | TRBD1 | TGTGCCAGCAGTTATACAGGGGTAGGGGCCAACGTCCTGACTTTC | CASSYTGVGANVLTF
TRBJ1-2 | TRBV5-1 | many | TRBD1 | TGCGCCAGCAGCCTGACAGGGCACCTAGACCCCGGCTACACCTTC | CASSLTGHLDPGYTF
TRBJ2-3 | TRBV29-1 | - | TRBD1 | TGCAGCGTTACGACAGGGGGGGAGGATACGCAGTATTTT | CSVTTGGEDTQYF
TRBJ1-1 | TRBV12-3/TRBV12-4 | many | - | TGTGCCAGCAGTTTTAGAGGATGGGGCGGGGAGGTGAACACTGAAGCTTTCTTT | CASSFRGWGGEVNTEAFF
TRBJ2-6 | TRBV12-5 | many | - | TGTGCTAGTGGTTTGCGGGCGAGCTCTGGGGCCAACGTCCTGACTTTC | CASGLRASSGANVLTF
TRBJ2-7 | TRBV25-1 | - | TRBD2 | TGTGCCAGCAGTGCACTAGCGGGAGGGTTTAACGAGCAGTACTTC | CASSALAGGFNEQYF
TRBJ2-7 | TRBV28 | many | TRBD1 | TGTGCCATCACGGACAGGGGAGCCTACGAGCAGTACTTC | CAITDRGAYEQYF
TRBJ2-1 | TRBV11-1 | many | - | TGTGCCAGCAGCTTGGGCTTCAATGAGCAGTTCTTC | CASSLGFNEQFF
TRBJ1-2 | TRBV9 | many | - | TGTGCCAGCAGCGTAGGGGACAACAGAGGGACCAACTATGGCTACACCTTC | CASSVGDNRGTNYGYTF
TRBJ1-1 | TRBV19 | many | TRBD1 | TGTGCCAGCAGCCGGACAGGGGGAGGCACTGAAGCTTTCTTT | CASSRTGGGTEAFF
TRBJ2-7 | TRBV5-1 | many | - | TGCGCCAGCAACACCGGGGATAGCGCAGCCTACGAGCAGTACTTC | CASNTGDSAAYEQYF
TRBJ1-1 | TRBV12-3/TRBV12-4 | many | - | TGTGCCAGCAGCCCCCAGACTGTGAACACTGAAGCTTTCTTT | CASSPQTVNTEAFF
TRBJ1-5 | TRBV7-8 | many | - | TGTGCCAGCACCCGACAGTTCGATCAGCCCCAGCATTTT | CASTRQFDQPQHF
TRBJ2-3 | TRBV20-1 | many | TRBD2 | TGCAGTGCTAGGGGCGGCGGGAGAGGAGATACGCAGTATTTT | CSARGGGRGDTQYF
TRBJ1-1 | TRBV6-2/TRBV6-3 | many | - | TGTGCCAGCAGCAGGGTGCTGTCTATGAACACTGAAGCTTTCTTT | CASSRVLSMNTEAFF
TRBJ2-1 | TRBV28 | - | TRBD2 | TGTGCCAGCAGAACTAGCGGGAGTATAAATGAGCAGTTCTTC | CASRTSGSINEQFF
TRBJ2-2 | TRBV2 | many | TRBD1 | TGTGCCAGCAGTGTAGGGACAGCCAACACCGGGGAGCTGTTTTTT | CASSVGTANTGELFF
TRBJ1-1 | TRBV11-2 | - | TRBD1 | TGTGCCAGCAGCTTAGGGTCAGGGGGCAGTCGAAACACTGAAGCTTTCTTT | CASSLGSGGSRNTEAFF
TRBJ1-1 | TRBV7-9 | many | TRBD1 | TGTGCCAGCAGCTTAGAGGGCAGGGGGACGAACACTGAAGCTTTCTTT | CASSLEGRGTNTEAFF
TRBJ1-1 | TRBV28 | few | TRBD1 | TGTGCCAGCAGTTTCTGGGGACAGGCCACTGAAGCTTTCTTT | CASSFWGQATEAFF
TRBJ1-5 | TRBV2 | once | TRBD1 | TGTGCCAGCAGTCCCGACAGGGGGGAACCCCAGCATTTT | CASSPDRGEPQHF
TRBJ2-1 | TRBV5-1 | many | - | TGCGCCAGCAGCTTGGGCAGGGCCTACAATGAGCAGTTCTTC | CASSLGRAYNEQFF
TRBJ1-5 | TRBV15 | few | TRBD1 | TGTGCCACCAGCAGAGATACAGGGGCCCCGAATCAGCCCCAGCATTTT | CATSRDTGAPNQPQHF
TRBJ2-1 | TRBV27 | - | TRBD1 | TGTGCCAGCAGCTGGGACAGACATGAGCAGTTCTTC | CASSWDRHEQFF
TRBJ1-5 | TRBV5-1 | many | TRBD1 | TGCGCCAGCAGCCAGGGAGGGGGCAGCCAGCCCCAGCATTTT | CASSQGGGSQPQHF
TRBJ2-5 | TRBV7-2 | many | TRBD1 | TGTGCCAGCAGCTCCAACAGGGGGCAAGAGACCCAGTACTTC | CASSSNRGQETQYF
TRBJ2-1 | TRBV12-5 | many | TRBD1 | TGTGCTAGTGGCCTGGGCGCAGGGGGCTTCGATGAGCAGTTCTTC | CASGLGAGGFDEQFF
TRBJ1-1 | TRBV19 | many | - | TGTGCCAGTAGGGGCACCATGAACACTGAAGCTTTCTTT | CASRGTMNTEAFF
TRBJ1-1 | TRBV7-9 | many | - | TGTGCCAGCAGCTCATTCCCGACAGTTAGAAACACTGAAGCTTTCTTT | CASSSFPTVRNTEAFF
TRBJ2-7 | TRBV28 | many | TRBD1 | TGTGCCAGCATTCCGACAGGGGGGAGCTCCTACGAGCAGTACTTC | CASIPTGGSSYEQYF